The 17 T cell receptor beta chains below were found in one sample sequenced in a study of shared clonotypes between healthy human individuals. Sequencing was performed with immunoSEQ multiplex PCR; in TCRdb, only in-frame clones are kept and a portion is missing. The sample gives about 710,000 clones, more than 70% of which show up once; roughly 1.9% is in the top ten. Input material: memory CD4+ T cells sorted from blood. Indicated subset: CD45RA-negative fraction. The receptor source for this set is a woman in her thirties in good health.

This clone was seen just once. V and J are TRBV7-8 and TRBJ2-7, with D possibly TRBD2 on 5 matching bases. Per the germline V gene, CDR1 is SGHVS and CDR2 is FQNEAQ. Trimming left V 3 bases short and J 5 bases short, with 20 bases between. CDR3 size: 16 residues. The CDR3: CASSLGLVGREHEQYF. For the CDR3, the DNA is TGTGCCAGCAGCTTGGGTTTAGTGGGAAGGGAGCACGAGCAGTACTTC.

This sequence joins TRBV4-1 and TRBJ2-1; 8 bases fit TRBD2. Germline CDR1 MGHRA, CDR2 YSYEKL. V dropped 2 bases and J dropped 6; count of bases not matched to a gene: 6. The CDR3 runs to 15 residues. CDR3 coding DNA: TGCGCCAGCAGCCAAATGGGACTAGTCGGCAATGAGCAGTTCTTC. It encodes CASSQMGLVGNEQFF.

V gene TRBV11-3 combines with J gene TRBJ2-7; 7 bases fit TRBD1. The CDR3 runs 15 residues. Germline lookup yields CDR1 SGHNT and CDR2 YENEEA. The V and J ends lost 5 bases and 1 base, in that order; junction bases with no gene match: 8. CDR3 amino acids: CASSLGQGVSYEQYF. For the CDR3, the DNA is TGTGCCAGCAGCCTGGGGCAGGGGGTATCCTACGAGCAGTACTTC.

The gene calls are TRBV27 and TRBJ1-2; a possible D gene is TRBD1 (6 bases). The CDR3 has 13 amino acids. Per germline, CDR1 MNHEY and CDR2 SMNVEV (reference sequence). V was pared by 5 bases and J by 8 bases, with 15 bases between. Here the CDR3 reads CASSLKTGSGYTF. The CDR3 DNA follows: TGTGCCAGCAGTCTTAAAACAGGGTCGGGCTACACCTTC.

The chain uses TRBV28 and TRBJ1-5; D not resolved. The CDR3 contains 14 residues. CDR1 and CDR2 (germline): MDHEN, SYDVKM. V lost 3 bases to trimming and J lost 3 bases, with 9 bases between them. CDR3 sequence (DNA): TGTGCCAGCAGTTTGCTCCAGCTCAATCAGCCCCAGCATTTT. It yields the protein CASSLLQLNQPQHF.

The chain uses TRBV7-3 and TRBJ2-5, with unresolved D. The CDR3 is made up of 13 amino acids. With 1 base removed from V and 8 bases from J, the gap between germline ends came to 11 bases. The germline gives CDR1 SGHTA, CDR2 FQGTGA. The CDR3 region has the DNA TGTGCCAGCAGCTTAAAAGGATCGGAAACCCAGTACTTC. Translating it yields CASSLKGSETQYF. The full variable domain, completed using reference TRBV7-3 and TRBJ2-5, is GAGVSQTPSNKVTEKGKYVELRCDPISGHTALYWYRQSLGQGPEFLIYFQGTGAADDSGLPNDRFFAVRPEGSVSTLKIQRTERGDSAVYLCASSLKGSETQYFGPGTRLLVL.

Worth noting for this clone: With a far larger clone one base away, a read error is the likely cause. The chain carries TRBV4-1 and TRBJ2-1; D not resolved. The CDR3 covers 14 residues. CDR1 MGHRA and CDR2 YSYEKL come from the germline V gene. V gave up 0 bases and J gave up 4 bases, with 7 bases separating them. The CDR3 region is CASSQDRFYNEQFF. The DNA for the CDR3 is TGCGCCAGCAGCCAAGATCGATTTTACAATGAGCAGTTCTTC.

The rearrangement joins TRBV2 to TRBJ2-7, with 11 bases identical to TRBD2. The CDR3 spans 15 residues. V gave up 2 bases and J gave up 4 bases; unmatched junction bases: 4. Looked up from germline, CDR1 is SNHLY and CDR2 is FYNNEI. The DNA of the CDR3 is TGTGCCAGCAGTGAATTGACTAGCGGGGATTACGAGCAGTACTTC. Encoded protein: CASSELTSGDYEQYF.

This clone was observed a few times. The gene calls are TRBV30 and TRBJ1-3; D is unclear. This CDR3 contains 13 residues. Trimming pared 6 bases from V and 3 bases from J, leaving 12 bases between. Germline V gives CDR1 GTSNPN, CDR2 SVGIG (reference sequence). The CDR3 DNA is TGTGCCTGTCCAGGCGCTGGTGGAAACACCATATATTTT. It yields the protein CACPGAGGNTIYF.

This chain joins TRBV30 and TRBJ1-5; D is perhaps TRBD1 (5 bases). The germline V gene encodes CDR1 GTSNPN and CDR2 SVGIG (reference sequence). V lost 4 bases to trimming and J lost 4 bases, with 11 bases between them. CDR3 length equals 13 residues. This chain's CDR3 is CAWNSGGNQPQHF. The CDR3 nucleotides read TGTGCCTGGAACTCCGGGGGGAATCAGCCCCAGCATTTT.

The chain is built from TRBV5-1 and TRBJ2-5; 8 bases are shared with TRBD2. The J call may be faulty, since TRBJ2-7 better matches the DNA end. Germline CDR1 reads SGHRS; CDR2 reads YFSETQ. CDR3 length equals 14 residues. The CDR3 sequence: CASSPGGAQYEQYF. The CDR3 nucleotides are TGCGCCAGCAGCCCCGGGGGGGCGCAATACGAGCAGTACTTC.

The CDR3 protein is CASRQPSLAGELFF. The CDR3 DNA follows: TGTGCCAGCAGACAACCTTCCTTGGCGGGGGAGCTGTTTTTT. The chain is built from TRBV27 and TRBJ2-2; D unresolved. With 6 bases removed from V and 8 bases from J, the gap between germline ends came to 16 bases. Germline values: CDR1 MNHEY, CDR2 SMNVEV (reference sequence). The CDR3 length is 14 residues.

Points on this clone: This could be a read error, since a much larger clone is one nucleotide away. The rearrangement uses TRBV5-8 and TRBJ2-5; D unclear. Germline V gene data show CDR1 as SGHTS and CDR2 as YDEGEE. V was pared by 1 base and J by 0 bases, with 1 base between. This CDR3 comprises 12 residues. The CDR3 DNA reads TGTGCCAGCAGCTTGTACCAAGAGACCCAGTACTTC. Protein: CASSLYQETQYF.

This chain joins TRBV29-1 and TRBJ2-2; D not resolved. The V end was cut by 6 bases, the J end by 5 bases, with 13 bases between. There are 13 residues in the CDR3. Germline CDR1 is SQVTM and CDR2 is ANQGSEA. The CDR3 protein is CSVRSAGTGELFF. CDR3 in DNA: TGCAGCGTGAGGTCGGCCGGGACCGGGGAGCTGTTTTTT.

This clone was seen a handful of times. V is TRBV28 and J is TRBJ1-6; D is perhaps TRBD1 (5 bases). The CDR3 covers 13 residues. Germline CDR1 reads MDHEN; CDR2 reads SYDVKM. The ends were cut back, 7 bases at V and 7 bases at J, with 11 bases in the middle. In DNA form, the CDR3 reads TGTGCCAGCACAGGGCTTCAGAATTCACCCCTCCACTTT. Protein: CASTGLQNSPLHF.

The chain employs TRBV7-2 and TRBJ2-7; 14 nucleotides align to TRBD2. After removal of 5 bases from V and 6 bases from J, the junction contained 12 bases not matched to a gene. CDR3 size: 17 residues. Germline CDR1 is SGHTA and CDR2 is FQGNSA. CDR3 region: CASSPQPGLAGEVEQYF. The CDR3 DNA reads as TGTGCCAGCAGCCCCCAACCGGGACTAGCGGGAGAGGTCGAGCAGTACTTC.

This chain uses TRBV15 with TRBJ2-7; D remains unclear. V gave up 0 bases and J gave up 2 bases, with 17 bases separating them. This CDR3 contains 17 residues. CDR1 is LNHNV and CDR2 is YYDKDF in the germline V gene (reference sequence). The CDR3 DNA follows: TGTGCCACCAGCAGAGAGGAGATAGCCGATAGAACCTACGAGCAGTACTTC. Translated: CATSREEIADRTYEQYF.